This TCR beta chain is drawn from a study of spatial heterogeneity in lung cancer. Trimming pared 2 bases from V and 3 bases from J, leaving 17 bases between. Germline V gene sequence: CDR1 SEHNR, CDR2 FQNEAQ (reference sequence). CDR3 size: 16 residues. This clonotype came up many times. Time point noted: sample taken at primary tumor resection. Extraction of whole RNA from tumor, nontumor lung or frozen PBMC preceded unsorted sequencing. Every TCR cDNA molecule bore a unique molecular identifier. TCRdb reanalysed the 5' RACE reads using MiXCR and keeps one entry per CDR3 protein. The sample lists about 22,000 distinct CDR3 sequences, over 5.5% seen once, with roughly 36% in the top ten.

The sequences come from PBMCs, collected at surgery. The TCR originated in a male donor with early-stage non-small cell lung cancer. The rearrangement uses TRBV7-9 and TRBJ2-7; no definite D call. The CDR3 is CASSLFRGPGDYEQYF. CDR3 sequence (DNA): TGTGCCAGCAGCTTATTTCGCGGACCTGGAGACTACGAGCAGTACTTC.